A single sample is the source of the 30 T cell receptor beta chains below, sequenced in a study of blood T cell repertoires in COVID-19. Some clones are missing from TCRdb's copy, which holds only in-frame ones; the method was immunoSEQ multiplex PCR. The table lists tens of thousands of clones, 80% to 90% of them singletons, with 12% in the top ten. The sequenced sample was peripheral blood. These receptors came from a human donor in a cohort sampled during active COVID-19.

The gene calls are TRBV2 and TRBJ1-2; D unresolved. The CDR3 has 13 amino acids. The V gene's germline CDR1 is SNHLY and CDR2 FYNNEI. V shed 3 bases and J shed 5 bases, with 10 bases lying between them. This chain's CDR3 is CASSDRRRYGYTF. Here the CDR3 DNA reads TGTGCCAGCAGTGATAGGAGAAGATATGGCTACACCTTC. Full variable domain (rest looked up from reference TRBV2 and TRBJ1-2): EPEVTQTPSHQVTQMGQEVILRCVPISNHLYFYWYRQILGQKVEFLVSFYNNEISEKSEIFDDQFSVERPDGSNFTLKIRSTKLEDSAMYFCASSDRRRYGYTFGSGTRLTVV.

The genes are TRBV15 and TRBJ2-7; D perhaps matches TRBD2 (6 bases). CDR1 is LNHNV, CDR2 YYDKDF, per germline (reference sequence). V lost 2 bases and J lost 3, with 17 bases in between. CDR3 length: 16 residues. DNA for the CDR3: TGTGCCACCAGCAGATCGGGGGAGACTAGGGTCTACGAGCAGTACTTC. Its protein is CATSRSGETRVYEQYF.

The rearrangement links TRBV6-2 or TRBV6-3 to TRBJ2-7, with 9 bases aligning to TRBD1. Germline V gene data show CDR1 as MNHEY and CDR2 as SVGEGT. This CDR3 has 16 amino acids. The V and J ends lost 0 bases and 1 base, in that order; junction bases with no gene match: 4. CDR3 protein: CASSYSGTGRSYEQYF. The CDR3 DNA is TGTGCCAGCAGTTACTCGGGGACAGGGCGATCCTACGAGCAGTACTTC.

The chain couples TRBV7-2 to TRBJ2-7; 7 positions match TRBD1. Germline V CDR1 and CDR2: SGHTA, FQGNSA. The CDR3 has 14 residues. Unmatched junction bases numbered 6, after V lost 4 bases and J lost 3 bases. The chain's CDR3 is CASSSSGGNYEQYF. CDR3 bases: TGTGCCAGCAGCTCCTCAGGGGGAAACTACGAGCAGTACTTC.

This clone was seen only once. The chain joins TRBV6-5 to TRBJ1-1, with D possibly matching TRBD1 (6 bases). Germline CDR1 is MNHEY and CDR2 is SVGAGI. V was shortened by 10 bases and J by 5 bases, with 11 bases between the two germline ends. The CDR3 has 11 amino acids. Here the CDR3 reads CATNTGTEAFF. The CDR3 nucleotides read TGTGCCACCAATACAGGGACTGAAGCTTTCTTT.

The V and J genes are TRBV9 and TRBJ2-1; 12 bases agree with TRBD2. V dropped 3 bases and J dropped 6; count of bases not matched to a gene: 7. Looked up from germline, CDR1 is SGDLS and CDR2 is YYNGEE. The CDR3 consists of 16 residues. The CDR3 bases are TGTGCCAGCAGCGCTAGCGGGGGGGCTAGATTCAATGAGCAGTTCTTC. The encoded protein is CASSASGGARFNEQFF.

With regard to this clone: This sample also contains other DNA sequences that code for the same CDR3. The chain employs TRBV28 and TRBJ2-7; 8 nucleotides agree with TRBD1. This CDR3 spans 13 amino acids. J gave up 1 base and V 6 bases, and 2 bases lay outside the gene matches. CDR1 and CDR2 (germline): MDHEN, SYDVKM. The CDR3 loop is CASRYRGSYEQYF. The CDR3 coding sequence is TGTGCCAGCAGGTACAGGGGGTCCTACGAGCAGTACTTC.

This clone was observed a single time. The chain employs TRBV27 and TRBJ2-7; 8 bases are a match to TRBD2. Germline V gene data show CDR1 as MNHEY and CDR2 as SMNVEV (reference sequence). The J segment lost 1 base and the V segment lost 8 bases, leaving 10 bases of the junction unmatched. This CDR3 is 15 amino acids long. The CDR3 sequence is CASGPQRGTSYEQYF. The CDR3 DNA is TGTGCCAGCGGCCCGCAGCGGGGGACTTCCTACGAGCAGTACTTC.

This clone was counted once. The rearrangement links TRBV7-2 to TRBJ1-6; TRBD1 agrees at 7 bases. Germline assignment: CDR1 SGHTA and CDR2 FQGNSA. Trimming removed 5 bases from V and 10 bases from J; junction bases left unmatched: 11. The length of the CDR3 is 15 residues. In DNA, the CDR3 is TGTGCCAGCAGCGTCCGACAGGGAGCAGGGTCACCCCTCCACTTT. Protein product: CASSVRQGAGSPLHF.

The CDR3 reads CASSFELVATNEKLFF. The CDR3 nucleotides read TGTGCCAGCAGTTTCGAACTAGTTGCAACTAATGAAAAACTGTTTTTT. The chain carries TRBV28 and TRBJ1-4; no reliable D call. The CDR3 has 16 amino acids. Between the trimmed V and J ends, which lost 3 bases and 0 bases, there was a span of 11 bases. The V gene's germline CDR1 is MDHEN and CDR2 SYDVKM. Variable domain in full (rest from reference TRBV28 and TRBJ1-4): DVKVTQSSRYLVKRTGEKVFLECVQDMDHENMFWYRQDPGLGLRLIYFSYDVKMKEKGDIPEGYSVSREKKERFSLILESASTNQTSMYLCASSFELVATNEKLFFGSGTQLSVL.

The chain carries TRBV30 and TRBJ1-1; D perhaps matches TRBD1 (5 bases). Per the germline V gene, CDR1 is GTSNPN and CDR2 is SVGIG (reference sequence). The CDR3 has 14 residues. V lost 0 bases, J lost 1 base, and 9 bases lay in between. The CDR3: CAWSVTVGNTEAFF. DNA for the CDR3: TGTGCCTGGAGTGTGACAGTTGGGAACACTGAAGCTTTCTTT.

V gene TRBV5-6 combines with J gene TRBJ2-7; D is ambiguous. Trimming shortened V by 1 base and J by 4 bases, and 9 bases separated the two germline ends. The CDR3 is made up of 13 amino acids. The germline V gene has CDR1 SGHDT and CDR2 YYEEEE. The CDR3 is CASSLIAPYEQYF. The CDR3 nucleotides read TGTGCCAGCAGCTTGATAGCACCATACGAGCAGTACTTC.

This rearrangement joins TRBV6-2 or TRBV6-3 to TRBJ2-1; TRBD1 might be the D (6 bases). The CDR3 is 13 residues long. CDR1 and CDR2 from the germline V gene are MNHEY and SVGEGT. V was trimmed by 3 bases and J by 8 bases, leaving 11 bases between them. The CDR3 sequence: CASSYRDIDEQFF. For the CDR3, the DNA is TGTGCCAGCAGTTATCGGGACATAGATGAGCAGTTCTTC.

The chain employs TRBV27 and TRBJ1-2, with D possibly TRBD1 on 5 matching bases. The CDR3 contains 14 residues. CDR1 MNHEY and CDR2 SMNVEV come from the germline V gene (reference sequence). Deletions cut 6 bases from V and 1 base from J, with 12 bases between. CDR3 loop: CASSLTAINYGYTF. The CDR3 nucleotides read TGTGCCAGCAGCCTGACAGCAATTAACTATGGCTACACCTTC.

As DNA, the CDR3 is TGCGCCAGCAGCCAAGGTGGCCCCCAGCCCCAGCATTTT. This codes for CASSQGGPQPQHF. V and J are TRBV4-1 and TRBJ1-5; no definite D call. The CDR3 runs to 13 residues. Trimming removed 1 base from V and 7 bases from J, with 8 bases in between. In germline, CDR1 is MGHRA, CDR2 YSYEKL.

This rearrangement joins TRBV19 to TRBJ2-7; D is possibly TRBD2 (7 bases). Looked up from germline, CDR1 is LNHDA and CDR2 is SQIVND (reference sequence). This CDR3 spans 15 amino acids. V was clipped by 4 bases and J by 6 bases, with 19 bases between them. The CDR3 sequence is CASSKGGGTRGEQYF. The CDR3 DNA sequence: TGTGCCAGTAGTAAGGGGGGAGGGACAAGAGGCGAGCAGTACTTC.

The chain uses TRBV3-1 (or the pseudogene TRBV3-2) and TRBJ1-1, with unresolved D. CDR1 and CDR2 from the germline V gene are LGHDT and YNNKEL (reference sequence). The CDR3 runs 13 residues. Trimming cost V 5 bases and J 4 bases, with 11 bases left between them. The CDR3 loop is CASSFGEGTEAFF. CDR3 coding DNA: TGTGCCAGCAGCTTCGGAGAGGGCACTGAAGCTTTCTTT.

J is TRBJ2-7 and V is TRBV4-3; D call uncertain. Trimming stripped 4 bases from V and 2 bases from J, with 18 bases between. CDR3 length equals 16 residues. Germline assignment: CDR1 LGHNA and CDR2 YSLEER. DNA for the CDR3: TGCGCCAGCAGCCCTAACCGACATCCTCTTACCTACGAGCAGTACTTC. This translates into CASSPNRHPLTYEQYF.

This chain uses TRBV28 with TRBJ2-7, with D perhaps TRBD1 (6 bases). The CDR3 is 15 residues long. Germline V lookup: CDR1 MDHEN, CDR2 SYDVKM. With 3 bases removed from V and 1 base from J, the gap between germline ends came to 13 bases. The CDR3 region has the DNA TGTGCCAGCAGTTTTGGCTGGCAGGGGTCCTACGAGCAGTACTTC. It is translated as CASSFGWQGSYEQYF.

The chain links TRBV7-2 to TRBJ1-1; D is uncertain. There are 18 residues in the CDR3. V dropped 2 bases and J dropped 1 base, with 20 bases sitting between them. The V gene's germline CDR1 is SGHTA and CDR2 FQGNSA. The CDR3 here is CASSLSAREVAKNTEAFF. CDR3 DNA sequence: TGTGCCAGCAGCTTATCAGCTCGGGAGGTGGCAAAGAACACTGAAGCTTTCTTT.

The chain is built from TRBV5-4 and TRBJ2-5; D is unclear. The CDR3 consists of 13 residues. The V gene lost 0 bases and the J gene lost 3 bases, with 6 bases spanning the gap. The germline V gene has CDR1 SGHNT and CDR2 YYREEE (reference sequence). The CDR3 region has the DNA TGTGCCAGCAGCTTGGCAGTCGAAGAGACCCAGTACTTC. It codes for CASSLAVEETQYF.

The V gene is TRBV28, the J gene TRBJ2-7, with a weak D call TRBD2 (6 bases). Germline V gives CDR1 MDHEN, CDR2 SYDVKM. Trimming stripped 3 bases from V and 5 bases from J, with 14 bases between. The CDR3 runs 14 residues. The CDR3 sequence is CASSFWDGGDEQYF. DNA for the CDR3: TGTGCCAGCAGTTTTTGGGATGGAGGGGACGAGCAGTACTTC. Full variable domain (outside the CDR3, taken from reference TRBV28 and TRBJ2-7): DVKVTQSSRYLVKRTGEKVFLECVQDMDHENMFWYRQDPGLGLRLIYFSYDVKMKEKGDIPEGYSVSREKKERFSLILESASTNQTSMYLCASSFWDGGDEQYFGPGTRLTVT.

The rearrangement uses TRBV4-3 and TRBJ2-7; 10 bases match TRBD2. V lost 3 bases, J lost 4 bases, and 9 bases stayed unmatched. Germline CDR1 is LGHNA and CDR2 is YSLEER. The CDR3 length is 16 residues. CDR3 in DNA: TGCGCCAGCAGCCATGCTGTGGGACTAGCGAATTACGAGCAGTACTTC. It yields the protein CASSHAVGLANYEQYF.

This clone was counted only a few times. This chain links TRBV5-1 with TRBJ2-7; D is uncertain. Between the trimmed V and J ends, which lost 6 bases and 4 bases, there was a span of 14 bases. CDR1 is SGHRS, CDR2 YFSETQ, per germline. The CDR3 runs 13 residues. CDR3 DNA: TGCGCCAGCAACCTCCGAAGCCTATACGAGCAGTACTTC. The encoded protein is CASNLRSLYEQYF. The full variable domain, its missing parts supplied by reference TRBV5-1 and TRBJ2-7, is KAGVTQTPRYLIKTRGQQVTLSCSPISGHRSVSWYQQTPGQGLQFLFEYFSETQRNKGNFPGRFSGRQFSNSRSEMNVSTLELGDSALYLCASNLRSLYEQYFGPGTRLTVT.

The chain joins TRBV21-1 to TRBJ2-7; the D call TRBD2 from the table was never checked on the DNA. TRBV21-1 is a known pseudogene. The CDR3 covers 18 residues. The CDR3 bases are TGTGCCAGCATCCACCCGCCCCTCGGCCCAACGGAGGCCTACGAGCAGTACTTC. It yields the protein CASIHPPLGPTEAYEQYF.

Concerning this clone: At one end the junction does not follow the germline gene, possibly because of a read error. As DNA, the CDR3 is TGTGCCAGCAGCTTATCATTAGGGGGGGATAGAGTGGACTTC. This encodes CASSLSLGGDRVDF. The chain combines TRBV11-1 with TRBJ2-4, with D tentatively TRBD2 (7 bases). CDR1 is SGHAT and CDR2 is FQDESV in the germline V gene (reference sequence). The CDR3 has 14 amino acids. The variable domain in full, completed from reference TRBV11-1 and TRBJ2-4, reads EAEVAQSPRYKITEKSQAVAFWCDPISGHATLYWYRQILGQGPELLVQFQDESVVDDSQLPKDRFSAERLKGVDSTLKIQPAELGDSAMYLCASSLSLGGDRVDFGAGTRLSVL.

V and J are TRBV9 and TRBJ2-3; no reliable D call. The CDR3 spans 15 residues. V was pared by 0 bases and J by 2 bases, with 10 bases between. Per germline, CDR1 SGDLS and CDR2 YYNGEE. The CDR3 sequence: CASSVGGAVTDTQYF. Here the CDR3 DNA reads TGTGCCAGCAGCGTAGGTGGAGCAGTCACAGATACGCAGTATTTT.

The chain links TRBV4-3 to TRBJ2-1, with TRBD1 matching 7 bases. CDR3 length equals 17 residues. Germline lookup yields CDR1 LGHNA and CDR2 YSLEER. The trim removed 2 bases at V and 0 bases at J, leaving 7 bases unmatched. As DNA, the CDR3 is TGCGCCAGCAGCCAACTCTCGACAGGGCGCTCCTACAATGAGCAGTTCTTC. The encoded protein is CASSQLSTGRSYNEQFF.

The V gene is TRBV28, the J gene TRBJ1-5; TRBD1 might be the D (6 bases). This CDR3 is built from 15 residues. The germline CDR1 and CDR2 sequences are MDHEN and SYDVKM. V lost 4 bases and J 1 base, leaving 11 bases between the germline ends. The CDR3 reads CASSWPGVSNQPQHF. CDR3 DNA: TGTGCCAGCAGTTGGCCAGGGGTAAGCAATCAGCCCCAGCATTTT.

This chain connects TRBV19 to TRBJ1-1, with TRBD1 as a possible D gene (5 bases). In germline, CDR1 is LNHDA, CDR2 SQIVND (reference sequence). The CDR3 length is 15 residues. V lost 1 base, J lost 3 bases, and 12 bases lay in between. CDR3 nucleotide sequence: TGTGCCAGTAGTATAGGCTCAGGGCCGTACACTGAAGCTTTCTTT. Translated: CASSIGSGPYTEAFF.